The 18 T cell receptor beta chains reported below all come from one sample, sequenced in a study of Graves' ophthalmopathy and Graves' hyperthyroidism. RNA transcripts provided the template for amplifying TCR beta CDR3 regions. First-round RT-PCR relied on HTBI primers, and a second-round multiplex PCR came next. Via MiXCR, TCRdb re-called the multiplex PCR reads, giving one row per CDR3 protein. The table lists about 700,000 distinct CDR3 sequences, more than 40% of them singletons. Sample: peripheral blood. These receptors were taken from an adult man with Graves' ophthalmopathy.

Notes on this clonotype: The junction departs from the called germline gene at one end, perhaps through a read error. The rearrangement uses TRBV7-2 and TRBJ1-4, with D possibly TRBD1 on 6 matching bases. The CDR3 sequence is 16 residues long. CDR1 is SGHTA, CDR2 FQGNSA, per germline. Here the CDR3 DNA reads TGTGCCAGCAGCCTAGCTCAGGGGCGCAACTATGAAAAACTGTTTTTT. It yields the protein CASSLAQGRNYEKLFF.

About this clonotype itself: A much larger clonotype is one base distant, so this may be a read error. The CDR3 DNA reads as TGTGCCAGTAGTATAGGTCCTGCCGGTGAAGAACTGTTTTTT. Translation: CASSIGPAGEELFF. The chain joins TRBV19 to TRBJ1-4, with no clear D. Germline V lookup: CDR1 LNHDA, CDR2 SQIVND (reference sequence). CDR3 length: 14 amino acids.

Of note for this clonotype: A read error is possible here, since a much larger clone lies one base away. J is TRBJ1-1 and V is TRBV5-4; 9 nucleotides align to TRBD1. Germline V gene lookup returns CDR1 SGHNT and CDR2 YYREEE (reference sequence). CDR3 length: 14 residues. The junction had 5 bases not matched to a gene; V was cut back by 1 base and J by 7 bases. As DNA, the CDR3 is TGTGCCAGCAGCTTGATGACGGGACAGGGTGAAGCTTTCTTT. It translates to CASSLMTGQGEAFF.

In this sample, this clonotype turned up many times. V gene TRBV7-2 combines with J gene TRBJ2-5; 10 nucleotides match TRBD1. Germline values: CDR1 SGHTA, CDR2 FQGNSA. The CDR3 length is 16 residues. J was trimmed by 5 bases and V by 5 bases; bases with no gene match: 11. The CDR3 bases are TGTGCCAGCAGCCCTTTGACAGGGGGCCACGAGGAGACCCAGTACTTC. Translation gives CASSPLTGGHEETQYF. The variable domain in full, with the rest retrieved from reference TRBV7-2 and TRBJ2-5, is GAGVSQSPSNKVTEKGKDVELRCDPISGHTALYWYRQSLGQGLEFLIYFQGNSAPDKSGLPSDRFSAERTGGSVSTLTIQRTQQEDSAVYLCASSPLTGGHEETQYFGPGTRLLVL.

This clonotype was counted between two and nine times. The CDR3 DNA sequence: TGTGCCAGCAGCCGACGACTAGAATGGAGTGACGAGCAGTACTTC. Translation: CASSRRLEWSDEQYF. V and J are TRBV4-2 and TRBJ2-7, with a weak D call TRBD2 (6 bases). Trimming removed 4 bases from V and 5 bases from J, with 18 bases in between. Germline V lookup: CDR1 LGHNA, CDR2 YNFKEQ. The CDR3 contains 15 residues.

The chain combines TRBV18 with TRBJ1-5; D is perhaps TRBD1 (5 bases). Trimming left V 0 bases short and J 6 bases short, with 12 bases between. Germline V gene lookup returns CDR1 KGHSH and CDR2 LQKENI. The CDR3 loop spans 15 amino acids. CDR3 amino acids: CASSPPDGAGQPQHF. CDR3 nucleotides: TGTGCCAGCTCACCACCGGACGGGGCGGGTCAGCCCCAGCATTTT.

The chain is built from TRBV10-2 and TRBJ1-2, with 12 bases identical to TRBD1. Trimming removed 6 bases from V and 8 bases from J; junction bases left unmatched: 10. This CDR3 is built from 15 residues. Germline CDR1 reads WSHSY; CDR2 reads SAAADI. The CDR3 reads CASRTGQGASYGYTF. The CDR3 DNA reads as TGCGCCAGCAGGACGGGACAGGGGGCCTCCTACGGCTACACCTTC.

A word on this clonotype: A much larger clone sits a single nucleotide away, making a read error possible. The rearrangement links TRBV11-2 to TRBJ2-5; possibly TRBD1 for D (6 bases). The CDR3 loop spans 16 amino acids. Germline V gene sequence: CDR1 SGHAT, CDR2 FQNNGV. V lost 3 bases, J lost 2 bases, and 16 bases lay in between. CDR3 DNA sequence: TGTGCCAGCAGCTTGTCTCGGCAGGGGATACAAGAGACCCAGTACTTC. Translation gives CASSLSRQGIQETQYF.

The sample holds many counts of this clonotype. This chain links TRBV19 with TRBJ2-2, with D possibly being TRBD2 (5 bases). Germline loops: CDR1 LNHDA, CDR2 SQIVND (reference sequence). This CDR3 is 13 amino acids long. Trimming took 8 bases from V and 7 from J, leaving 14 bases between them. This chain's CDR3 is CASSDSLGGELFF. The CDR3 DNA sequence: TGTGCCAGTTCGGACTCTCTCGGCGGGGAGCTGTTTTTT.

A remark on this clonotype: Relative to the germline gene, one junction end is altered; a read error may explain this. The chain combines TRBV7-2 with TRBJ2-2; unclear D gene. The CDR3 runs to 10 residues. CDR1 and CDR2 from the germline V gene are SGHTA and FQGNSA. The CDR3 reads CASSSGQLFF. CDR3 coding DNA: TGTGCCAGCAGCTCCGGGCAGCTGTTTTTT.

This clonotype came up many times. CDR3 in DNA: TGTGCCAGCAGTGAAGCCAGAATGAACACTGAAGCTTTCTTT. Translating gives CASSEARMNTEAFF. This chain uses TRBV2 with TRBJ1-1; no clear D gene. Germline V lookup: CDR1 SNHLY, CDR2 FYNNEI. V lost 0 bases to trimming and J lost 0 bases, with 5 bases between them. The CDR3 covers 14 residues.

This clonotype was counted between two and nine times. The CDR3 protein is CAWAGTGHYGYTF. CDR3 in DNA: TGTGCCTGGGCCGGGACAGGCCACTATGGCTACACCTTC. The chain employs TRBV30 and TRBJ1-2; 8 nucleotides line up with TRBD1. The V segment lost 5 bases and the J segment 3 bases; nucleotides outside the gene matches: 5. Germline CDR1 reads GTSNPN; CDR2 reads SVGIG (reference sequence). The CDR3 is 13 amino acids.

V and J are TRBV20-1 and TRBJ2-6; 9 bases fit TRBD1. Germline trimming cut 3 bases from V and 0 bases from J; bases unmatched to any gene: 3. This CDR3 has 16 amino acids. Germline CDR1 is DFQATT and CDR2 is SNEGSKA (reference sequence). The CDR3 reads CSARGTGSSGANVLTF. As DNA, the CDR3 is TGCAGTGCTAGGGGGACAGGGAGCTCTGGGGCCAACGTCCTGACTTTC.

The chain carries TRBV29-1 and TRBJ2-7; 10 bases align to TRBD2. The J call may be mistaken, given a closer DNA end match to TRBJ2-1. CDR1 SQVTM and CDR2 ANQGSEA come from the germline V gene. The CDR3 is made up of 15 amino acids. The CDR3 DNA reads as TGCAGCGTTGAAATCCTAGCGGGAGCCTACAATGAGCAGTTCTTC. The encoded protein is CSVEILAGAYNEQFF.

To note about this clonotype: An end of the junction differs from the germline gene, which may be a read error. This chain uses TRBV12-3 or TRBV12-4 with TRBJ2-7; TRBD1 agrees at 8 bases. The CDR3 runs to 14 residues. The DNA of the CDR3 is TGTGCCAGCAGTCCCGACAGGGGCATTGGCGAGCAGCACTTC. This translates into CASSPDRGIGEQHF.

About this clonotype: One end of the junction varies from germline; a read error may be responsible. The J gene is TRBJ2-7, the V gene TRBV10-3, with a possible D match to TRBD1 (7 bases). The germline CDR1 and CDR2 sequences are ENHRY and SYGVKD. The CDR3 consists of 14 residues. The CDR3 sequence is CAIKEGDSTYEQYF. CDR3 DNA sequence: TGCGCCATCAAGGAGGGGGACAGTACCTACGAGCAGTACTTC.

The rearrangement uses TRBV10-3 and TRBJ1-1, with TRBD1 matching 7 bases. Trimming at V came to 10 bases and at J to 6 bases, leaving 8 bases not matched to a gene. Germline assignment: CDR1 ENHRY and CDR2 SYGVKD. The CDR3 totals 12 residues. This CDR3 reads CASSRQGPEAFF. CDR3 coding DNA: TGTGCCAGCTCTCGACAGGGCCCTGAAGCTTTCTTT.

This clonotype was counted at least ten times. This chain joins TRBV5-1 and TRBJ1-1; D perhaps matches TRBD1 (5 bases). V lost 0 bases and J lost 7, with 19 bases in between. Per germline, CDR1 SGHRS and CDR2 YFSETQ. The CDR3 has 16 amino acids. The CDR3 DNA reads TGCGCCAGCAGCTTGGTGGTCTCTACAGGACCGATTGAAGCTTTCTTT. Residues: CASSLVVSTGPIEAFF. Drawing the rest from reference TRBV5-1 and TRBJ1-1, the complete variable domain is KAGVTQTPRYLIKTRGQQVTLSCSPISGHRSVSWYQQTPGQGLQFLFEYFSETQRNKGNFPGRFSGRQFSNSRSEMNVSTLELGDSALYLCASSLVVSTGPIEAFFGQGTRLTVV.